One and the same sample provided the 2 T cell receptor beta chains below, sequenced in a study of T cell responses to AZD1222 COVID-19 vaccine. The table came from immunoSEQ multiplex PCR; TCRdb's copy has only in-frame clones and leaves some out. Of 150,000 to 200,000 clones in the sample, approximately 91% were seen once. This specimen consisted of peripheral blood, obtained on day 0 of AZD1222 vaccination. The receptors were gathered from an adult in good health.

The chain has TRBV6-5 and TRBJ1-1; TRBD1 matches at 7 bases. The V and J ends lost 5 bases and 0 bases, in that order; junction bases with no gene match: 6. The CDR3 covers 15 residues. Germline values: CDR1 MNHEY, CDR2 SVGAGI. The CDR3 region is CASSKRTGMNTEAFF. As DNA, the CDR3 is TGTGCCAGCAGTAAAAGGACAGGTATGAACACTGAAGCTTTCTTT.

The rearrangement joins TRBV7-9 to TRBJ2-1; 12 bases line up with TRBD2. The CDR3 is 17 amino acids. Germline V CDR1 and CDR2: SEHNR, FQNEAQ (reference sequence). Losses at the gene ends were 5 bases for V and 2 bases for J; bases not matched to a gene: 7. CDR3 protein: CASSPRLAGETYNEQFF. The CDR3 DNA follows: TGTGCCAGCAGCCCACGACTAGCGGGAGAGACCTACAATGAGCAGTTCTTC.